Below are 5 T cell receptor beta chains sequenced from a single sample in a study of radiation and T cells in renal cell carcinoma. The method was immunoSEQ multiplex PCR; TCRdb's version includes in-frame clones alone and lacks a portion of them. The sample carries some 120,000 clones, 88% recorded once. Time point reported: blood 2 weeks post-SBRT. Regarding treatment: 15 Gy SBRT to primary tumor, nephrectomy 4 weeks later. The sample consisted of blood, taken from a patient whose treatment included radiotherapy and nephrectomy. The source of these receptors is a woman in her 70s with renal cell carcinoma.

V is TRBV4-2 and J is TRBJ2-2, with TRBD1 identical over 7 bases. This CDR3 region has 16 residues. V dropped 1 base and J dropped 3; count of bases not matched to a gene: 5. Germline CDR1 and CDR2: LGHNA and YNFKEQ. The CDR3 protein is CASSQALGGDTGELFF. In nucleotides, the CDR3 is TGTGCCAGCAGCCAAGCTTTAGGGGGCGACACCGGGGAGCTGTTTTTT.

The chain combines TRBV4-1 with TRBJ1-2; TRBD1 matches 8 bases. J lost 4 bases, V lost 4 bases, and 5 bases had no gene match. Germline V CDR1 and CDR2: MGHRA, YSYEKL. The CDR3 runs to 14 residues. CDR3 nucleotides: TGCGCCAGCAGCCCGCCGGACAGGGTCTATGGCTACACCTTC. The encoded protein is CASSPPDRVYGYTF.

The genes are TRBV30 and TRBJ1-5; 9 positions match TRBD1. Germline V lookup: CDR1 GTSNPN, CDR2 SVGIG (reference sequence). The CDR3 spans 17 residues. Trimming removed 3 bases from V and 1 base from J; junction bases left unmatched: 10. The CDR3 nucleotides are TGTGCCTGGAGGTCTGGTATGGGGACAGGGAGCAATCAGCCCCAGCATTTT. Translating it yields CAWRSGMGTGSNQPQHF.

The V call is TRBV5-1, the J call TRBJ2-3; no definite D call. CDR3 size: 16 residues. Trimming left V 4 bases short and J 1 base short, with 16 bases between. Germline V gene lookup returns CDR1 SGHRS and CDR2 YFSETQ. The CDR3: CASSLQTTDRTDTQYF. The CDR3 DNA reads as TGCGCCAGCAGCCTACAAACCACGGACCGCACAGATACGCAGTATTTT.

The CDR3 is CASSLQPGAADTEAFF. CDR3 DNA sequence: TGTGCCAGCAGCCTACAGCCGGGGGCGGCGGACACTGAAGCTTTCTTT. The rearrangement uses TRBV5-8 and TRBJ1-1; a possible D gene is TRBD1 (6 bases). This CDR3 is 16 amino acids long. V was trimmed by 4 bases and J by 3 bases, leaving 19 bases between them. Germline assignment: CDR1 SGHTS and CDR2 YDEGEE.